A selection of T cell receptor beta chains follows, all from one sample in a study of shared clonotypes between healthy human individuals. This table comes from immunoSEQ multiplex PCR, and its TCRdb copy is limited to in-frame clones, with some not included. This sample yields more than 850,000 clones, of which approximately 78% are seen a single time; approximately 0.5% belongs to the top ten. Sequenced sample: memory CD4+ T cells from PBMCs. These receptors originate from a man in his late teens or twenties in good health. Some clones in this sample may be carry-over from other donors' samples. The CDR3 runs from the conserved cysteine through the conserved F or W. A D gene is named only where the DNA matches it firmly. A clone size is listed for some rows: how often the clone was seen (once, few, many), or a class if it is expanded.

j_call | d_call | v_call | clone_size | cdr3_aa | cdr3_nt
TRBJ2-7 | NA | TRBV10-3 | once | CAIMRDTSYEQYF | TGTGCCATCATGCGGGACACGTCCTACGAGCAGTACTTC
TRBJ2-3 | TRBD1 | TRBV7-3 | NA | CASSRDRSSPNF | TGTGCCAGCAGCCGGGACAGGAGTTCCCCGAATTTT
TRBJ2-7 | NA | TRBV27 | NA | CASRPGSLYEQYF | TGTGCCAGCAGACCAGGGAGTCTGTACGAGCAGTACTTC
TRBJ2-2 | TRBD2 | TRBV7-2 | few | CASSLEGGSTGELFF | TGTGCCAGCAGCCTAGAGGGAGGGAGCACCGGGGAGCTGTTTTTT
TRBJ2-2 | NA | TRBV9 | once | CASSVRSQDTGELFF | TGTGCCAGCAGCGTAAGGTCACAGGACACCGGGGAGCTGTTTTTT
TRBJ1-2 | NA | TRBV5-1 | NA | CASGPGTFNYGYTF | TGCGCCAGCGGACCGGGCACTTTTAACTATGGCTACACCTTC
TRBJ1-5 | TRBD1 | TRBV6-1 | NA | CASNRGRDGNQPQHF | TGTGCCAGCAACAGGGGGCGCGACGGCAATCAGCCCCAGCATTTT
TRBJ1-4 | NA | TRBV5-4 | NA | CASSFHVSTNEKLFF | TGTGCCAGCAGCTTCCACGTATCAACTAATGAAAAACTGTTTTTT
TRBJ1-1 | NA | TRBV10-3 | few | CASSYSFEHGRTFF | TGTGCCAGCAGTTACTCTTTCGAACACGGCCGAACTTTCTTT
TRBJ1-4 | NA | TRBV6-1 | NA | CASRERGGPNEKLFF | TGTGCCAGCAGGGAGCGGGGTGGGCCTAATGAAAAACTGTTTTTT
TRBJ2-1 | NA | TRBV2 | NA | CASTVEMGGEQFF | TGTGCCAGCACGGTAGAGATGGGGGGTGAGCAGTTCTTC
TRBJ1-2 | NA | TRBV7-9 | NA | CASSLELGGYTF | TGTGCCAGCAGCTTAGAGTTGGGGGGCTACACCTTC
TRBJ2-1 | TRBD2 | TRBV18 | NA | CASSPGLAGEQFF | TGTGCCAGCTCACCAGGACTAGCCGGTGAGCAGTTCTTC
TRBJ2-1 | NA | TRBV19 | NA | CASREWGNFMAHEQFF | TGTGCCAGTAGGGAATGGGGGAATTTCATGGCTCATGAGCAGTTCTTC
TRBJ2-5 | TRBD2 | TRBV4-2 | NA | CASSQGLAGGQETQYF | TGTGCCAGCAGCCAGGGACTAGCGGGCGGGCAAGAGACCCAGTACTTC
TRBJ2-5 | TRBD2 | TRBV10-3 | once | CAIGGGPGGAQYF | TGTGCCATAGGAGGCGGACCCGGGGGGGCCCAGTACTTC
TRBJ2-7 | NA | TRBV15 | few | CATSRSGVHEQYF | TGTGCCACCAGCAGATCGGGGGTTCACGAGCAGTACTTC
TRBJ2-7 | TRBD1 | TRBV11-2 | NA | CASSLGDRAYEQYF | TGTGCCAGCAGCTTAGGAGACAGGGCCTACGAGCAGTACTTC
TRBJ1-4 | NA | TRBV4-2 | once | CASSPGTLGGNEKLFF | TGTGCCAGCAGCCCCGGGACACTCGGGGGGAATGAAAAACTGTTTTTT
TRBJ2-5 | TRBD2 | TRBV10-3 | once | CAISASGKETQYF | TGTGCCATCAGCGCTAGCGGGAAAGAGACCCAGTACTTC
TRBJ1-3 | NA | TRBV11-1 | NA | CASSFDLANSGNTIYF | TGTGCCAGCAGCTTTGATCTGGCGAACTCTGGAAACACCATATATTTT
TRBJ2-7 | TRBD2 | TRBV4-2 | NA | CASSQGGLAGGPPYEQYF | TGTGCCAGCAGCCAAGGGGGACTAGCGGGAGGGCCCCCCTACGAGCAGTACTTC
TRBJ2-1 | NA | TRBV7-3 | once | CASSLNSGGGEQFF | TGTGCCAGCAGCTTAAATAGTGGGGGCGGTGAGCAGTTCTTC
TRBJ2-7 | NA | TRBV30 | NA | CAWSLENYEQYF | TGTGCCTGGAGTCTAGAGAACTACGAGCAGTACTTC
TRBJ2-3 | NA | TRBV10-1 | few | CASSESGRPSTDTQYF | TGCGCCAGCAGTGAGTCAGGACGCCCTAGCACAGATACGCAGTATTTT
TRBJ1-3 | NA | TRBV5-4 | NA | CASSLGLSGNTIYF | TGTGCCAGCAGCTTGGGGCTCTCTGGAAACACCATATATTTT
TRBJ2-7 | NA | TRBV4-2 | NA | CASRPETYEQYF | TGTGCCAGCAGGCCTGAAACCTACGAGCAGTACTTC
TRBJ2-3 | NA | TRBV7-8 | NA | CASNNLMGPPPDTQYF | TGTGCCAGCAACAACTTGATGGGACCCCCCCCCGATACGCAGTATTTT
TRBJ1-5 | TRBD1 | TRBV29-1 | NA | CSVGQGASNQPQHF | TGCAGCGTGGGACAGGGGGCAAGCAATCAGCCCCAGCATTTT
TRBJ1-1 | TRBD1 | TRBV5-4 | many | CASSWGQGDTEAFF | TGTGCCAGCAGCTGGGGACAGGGGGACACTGAAGCTTTCTTT
TRBJ2-7 | TRBD2 | TRBV5-1 | NA | CASSLGAGEQYF | TGCGCCAGCAGCTTGGGAGCGGGGGAGCAGTACTTC
TRBJ2-7 | NA | TRBV7-3 | NA | CASSPGWEGTSYEQHF | TGTGCCAGCAGCCCAGGATGGGAGGGGACATCCTACGAGCAGCACTTC
TRBJ1-1 | NA | TRBV11-2 | many | CASSAQTNTEAFF | TGTGCCAGCAGCGCCCAGACGAACACTGAAGCTTTCTTT
TRBJ2-3 | TRBD2 | TRBV4-1 | NA | CASSRGLAGQTSTDTQYF | TGCGCCAGCAGCCGCGGACTAGCGGGTCAAACTAGCACAGATACGCAGTATTTT
TRBJ2-7 | TRBD1 | TRBV5-1 | NA | CASSLGRQGSSYEQYF | TGCGCCAGCAGCTTGGGTCGACAGGGATCAAGCTACGAGCAGTACTTC
TRBJ1-5 | TRBD1 | TRBV28 | NA | CASSLWGPTGGNQPQHF | TGTGCCAGCAGTTTATGGGGCCCCACAGGGGGCAATCAGCCCCAGCATTTT
TRBJ2-7 | TRBD2 | TRBV4-1 | NA | CASSTQSGGSRYEQYF | TGCGCCAGCAGCACCCAATCGGGAGGGAGTAGGTACGAGCAGTACTTC
TRBJ1-2 | TRBD1 | TRBV28 | NA | CASSPRTGISGYTF | TGTGCCAGCAGTCCCCGGACAGGGATTAGTGGCTACACCTTC
TRBJ2-7 | NA | TRBV18 | once | CASSPPGLGTIYEQYF | TGTGCCAGCTCACCACCGGGTTTAGGTACAATCTACGAGCAGTACTTC
TRBJ1-1 | NA | TRBV11-3 | NA | CASSLRFGTVNTEAFF | TGTGCCAGCAGCTTAAGGTTCGGGACGGTGAACACTGAAGCTTTCTTT